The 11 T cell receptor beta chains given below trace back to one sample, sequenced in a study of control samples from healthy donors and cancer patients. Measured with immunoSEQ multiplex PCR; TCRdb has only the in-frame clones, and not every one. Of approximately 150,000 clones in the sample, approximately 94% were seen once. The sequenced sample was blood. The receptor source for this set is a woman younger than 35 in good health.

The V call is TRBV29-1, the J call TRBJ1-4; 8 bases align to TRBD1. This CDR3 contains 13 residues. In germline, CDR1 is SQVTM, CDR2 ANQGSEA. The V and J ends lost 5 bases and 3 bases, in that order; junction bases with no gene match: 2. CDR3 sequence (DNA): TGCAGCGTTCAGGGGGCTTCTAATGAAAAACTGTTTTTT. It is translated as CSVQGASNEKLFF.

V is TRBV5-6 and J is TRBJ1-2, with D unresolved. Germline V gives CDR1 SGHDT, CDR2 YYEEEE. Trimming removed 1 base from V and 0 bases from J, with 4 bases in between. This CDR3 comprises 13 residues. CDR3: CASSLPANYGYTF. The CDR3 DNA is TGTGCCAGCAGCTTGCCAGCTAACTATGGCTACACCTTC.

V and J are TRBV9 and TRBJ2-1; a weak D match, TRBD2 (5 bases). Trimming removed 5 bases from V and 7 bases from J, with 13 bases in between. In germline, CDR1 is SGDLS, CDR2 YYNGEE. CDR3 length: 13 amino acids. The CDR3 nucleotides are TGTGCCAGCAGTTTCTCGTCGGGGAATGAGCAGTTCTTC. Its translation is CASSFSSGNEQFF.

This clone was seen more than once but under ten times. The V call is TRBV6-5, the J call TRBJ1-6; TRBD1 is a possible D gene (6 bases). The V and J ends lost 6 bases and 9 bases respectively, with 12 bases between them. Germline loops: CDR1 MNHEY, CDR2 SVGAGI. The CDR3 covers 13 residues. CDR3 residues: CASRYQGPSPLHF. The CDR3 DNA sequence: TGTGCCAGCAGGTACCAGGGGCCTTCACCCCTCCACTTT.

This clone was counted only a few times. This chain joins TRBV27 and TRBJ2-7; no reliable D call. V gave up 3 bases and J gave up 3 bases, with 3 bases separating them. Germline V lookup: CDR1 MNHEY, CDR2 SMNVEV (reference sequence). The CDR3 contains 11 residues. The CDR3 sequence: CASSFLYEQYF. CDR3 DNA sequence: TGTGCCAGCAGTTTCCTCTACGAGCAGTACTTC.

CDR3 residues: CASSYAAGNDQPQHF. CDR3 nucleotide sequence: TGTGCCAGCAGTTACGCCGCCGGAAATGATCAGCCCCAGCATTTT. The rearrangement uses TRBV6-6 and TRBJ1-5; the D is unclear. The CDR3 is 15 amino acids. Germline loops: CDR1 MNHNY, CDR2 SVGAGI (reference sequence). The V gene lost 2 bases and the J gene lost 5 bases, with 13 bases spanning the gap.

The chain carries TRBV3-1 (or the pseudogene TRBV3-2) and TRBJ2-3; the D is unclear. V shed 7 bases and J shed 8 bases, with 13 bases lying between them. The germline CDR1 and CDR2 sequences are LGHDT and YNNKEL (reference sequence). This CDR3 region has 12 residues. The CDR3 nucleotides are TGTGCCAGCACCTCCCAACCGGGTACGCAGTATTTT. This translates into CASTSQPGTQYF.

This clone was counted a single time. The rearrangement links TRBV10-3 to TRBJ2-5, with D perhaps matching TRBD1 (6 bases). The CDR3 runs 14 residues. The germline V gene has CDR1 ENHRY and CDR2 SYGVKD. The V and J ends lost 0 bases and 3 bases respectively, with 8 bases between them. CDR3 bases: TGTGCCATCAGTGAGTCTAGGACAGAAGAGACCCAGTACTTC. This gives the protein CAISESRTEETQYF.

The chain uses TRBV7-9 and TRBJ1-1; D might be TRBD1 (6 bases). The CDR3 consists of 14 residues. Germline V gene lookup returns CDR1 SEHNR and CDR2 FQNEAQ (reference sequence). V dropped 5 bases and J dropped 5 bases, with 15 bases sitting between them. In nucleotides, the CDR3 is TGTGCCAGCAGCCCGAGAGGGGGAGGAACTGAAGCTTTCTTT. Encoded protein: CASSPRGGGTEAFF.

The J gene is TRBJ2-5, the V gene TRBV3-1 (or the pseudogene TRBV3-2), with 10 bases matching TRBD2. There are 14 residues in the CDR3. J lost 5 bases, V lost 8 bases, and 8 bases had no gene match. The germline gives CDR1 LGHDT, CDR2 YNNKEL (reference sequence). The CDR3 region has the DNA TGTGCCAGCTTACTAGCGGGGATTGGTGAGACCCAGTACTTC. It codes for CASLLAGIGETQYF.

In DNA, the CDR3 is TGTGCCAGTAGTACCCTCGGACGGGGGATTGAGGGCTACACCTTC. Protein: CASSTLGRGIEGYTF. V is TRBV19 and J is TRBJ1-2, with a weak D call TRBD1 (5 bases). CDR3 length: 15 amino acids. Deletions cut 4 bases from V and 8 bases from J, with 20 bases between. Germline V gene lookup returns CDR1 LNHDA and CDR2 SQIVND (reference sequence). Together with reference TRBV19 and TRBJ1-2, the CDR3 gives the full variable domain: DGGITQSPKYLFRKEGQNVTLSCEQNLNHDAMYWYRQDPGQGLRLIYYSQIVNDFQKGDIAEGYSVSREKKESFPLTVTSAQKNPTAFYLCASSTLGRGIEGYTFGSGTRLTVV.